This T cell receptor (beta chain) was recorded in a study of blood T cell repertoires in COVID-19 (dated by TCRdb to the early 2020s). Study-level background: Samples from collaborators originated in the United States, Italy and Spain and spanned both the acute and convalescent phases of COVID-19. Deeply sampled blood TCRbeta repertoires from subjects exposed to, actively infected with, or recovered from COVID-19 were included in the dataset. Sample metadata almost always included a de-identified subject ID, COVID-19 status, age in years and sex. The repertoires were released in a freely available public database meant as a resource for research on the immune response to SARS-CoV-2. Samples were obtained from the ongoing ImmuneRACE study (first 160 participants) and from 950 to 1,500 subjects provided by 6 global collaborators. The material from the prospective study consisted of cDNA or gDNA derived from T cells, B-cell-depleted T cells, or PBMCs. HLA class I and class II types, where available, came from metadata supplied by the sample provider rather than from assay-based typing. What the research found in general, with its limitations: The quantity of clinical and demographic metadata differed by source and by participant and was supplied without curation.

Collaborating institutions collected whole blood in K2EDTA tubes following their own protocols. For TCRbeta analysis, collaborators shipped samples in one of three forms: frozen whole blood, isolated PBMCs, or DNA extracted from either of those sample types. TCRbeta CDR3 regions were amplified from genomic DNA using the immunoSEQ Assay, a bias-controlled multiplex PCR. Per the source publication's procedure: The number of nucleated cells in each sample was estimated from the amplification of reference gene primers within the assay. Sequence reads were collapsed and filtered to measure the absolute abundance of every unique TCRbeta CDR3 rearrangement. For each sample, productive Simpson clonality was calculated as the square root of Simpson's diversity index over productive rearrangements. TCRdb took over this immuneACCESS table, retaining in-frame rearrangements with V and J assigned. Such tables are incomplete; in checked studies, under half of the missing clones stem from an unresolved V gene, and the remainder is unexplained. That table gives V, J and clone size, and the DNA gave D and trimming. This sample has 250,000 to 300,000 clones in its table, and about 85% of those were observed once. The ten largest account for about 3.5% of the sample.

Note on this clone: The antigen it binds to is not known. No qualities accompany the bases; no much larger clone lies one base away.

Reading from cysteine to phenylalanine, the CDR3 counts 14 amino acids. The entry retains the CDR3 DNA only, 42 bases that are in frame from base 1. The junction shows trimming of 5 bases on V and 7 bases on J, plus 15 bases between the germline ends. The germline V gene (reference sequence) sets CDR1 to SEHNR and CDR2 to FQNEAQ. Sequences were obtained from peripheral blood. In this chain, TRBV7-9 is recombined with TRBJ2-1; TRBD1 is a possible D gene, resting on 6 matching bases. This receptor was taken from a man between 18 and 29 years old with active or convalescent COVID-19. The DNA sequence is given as TGTGCCAGCAGCGACCGGGACAACGGGAATGAGCAGTTCTTC. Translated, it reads CASSDRDNGNEQFF.